A few counts support the clone carrying this T cell receptor beta chain. Its antigen remains unidentified. With template switching, a universal primer site was added, and the cDNA carried unique molecular identifiers. MiXCR, run by TCRdb on the 5' RACE reads, gives a single entry per CDR3 protein. The repertoire holds 650,000 to 750,000 distinct CDR3 sequences, with roughly 20% as singletons. The data stem from a study of identical twins. Study-level results: Clonotypes of the beta chain that were abundant in cord blood carried fewer insertions (memory repertoires showed none).

Per germline, CDR1 SGHRS and CDR2 YFSETQ. CDR3 length: 15 residues. The J segment lost 1 base and the V segment lost 4 bases, leaving 7 bases of the junction unmatched. These data were also reused for a study on T cells expressing NK-cell markers.

This rearrangement joins TRBV5-1 to TRBJ1-1; 7 bases fit TRBD1. The receptor's source is a woman aged 18 to 35 in good health. The sequenced sample was PBMCs. The CDR3 reads CASSDSGQTNTEAFF. CDR3 nucleotides: TGCGCCAGCAGCGATTCGGGACAGACGAACACTGAAGCTTTCTTT.